A selection of T cell receptor beta chains follows, all from one sample in a study of T cells in Graves' hyperthyroidism and ophthalmopathy. Each CDR3 protein gets one entry after TCRdb re-called the multiplex PCR reads with MiXCR. The table has approximately 410,000 distinct CDR3 sequences, approximately 13% seen once. Source material: blood. These receptors originate from a young woman with Graves' hyperthyroidism. The CDR3 runs from the conserved cysteine through the conserved F or W. A D gene is named only where the DNA matches it firmly. For some rows the clone size is stated as once, few or many, or as a class when expanded; others skip it.

j_gene	d_gene	abundance	v_gene	CDR3nt	CDR3aa
TRBJ2-7	NA	few	TRBV5-6	TGTGCCACAAGAAGCGGCGGCCACGAGCAGTACTTC	CATRSGGHEQYF
TRBJ2-6	NA	many	TRBV6-1	TGTGCCAGCAGTGAACGGAGCTCTGGGGCCAACGTCCTGACTTTC	CASSERSSGANVLTF
TRBJ2-7	NA	many	TRBV28	TGTGCCAGCAGGGTACCGACAGGATCGGAGCAGTACTTC	CASRVPTGSEQYF
TRBJ1-1	NA	NA	TRBV5-4	TGTGCCAGCAGCCACGAAGTGGTCCCTGAAGCTTTCTTT	CASSHEVVPEAFF
TRBJ2-3	TRBD1	many	TRBV5-1	TGCGCCAGCAGCTTGGAGGGACAGGGCACAGATACGCAGTATTTT	CASSLEGQGTDTQYF
TRBJ2-5	NA	many	TRBV12-3/TRBV12-4	TGTGCCAGCAGTTTCTTGGCTACCCCCCAAGAGACCCAGTACTTC	CASSFLATPQETQYF
TRBJ1-2	TRBD1	NA	TRBV4-1	TGCGCCAGCAGCCAAGAACGCATTACAGGGGTAGGTGGCTACACCTTC	CASSQERITGVGGYTF
TRBJ2-7	NA	many	TRBV11-2	TGTGCCAGCAGCCGTTACACCCAGGGCGACCCGTCCTACGAGCAGTACTTC	CASSRYTQGDPSYEQYF
TRBJ1-5	NA	few	TRBV20-1	TGCAGTGCTAGGGGGAGCCTATATAGCAATCAGCCCCAGCATTTT	CSARGSLYSNQPQHF
TRBJ2-1	NA	many	TRBV27	TGTGCCAGCAGTCACTCCTACAATGAGCAGTTCTTC	CASSHSYNEQFF
TRBJ1-5	NA	few	TRBV19	TGTGCCAGTAGTAAACCTAACATCGAAATGCCGGGACCACCTAATAGCAATCAGCCCCAGCATTTT	CASSKPNIEMPGPPNSNQPQHF
TRBJ2-1	NA	few	TRBV20-1	TGCAGTGCGACCCCGCACCACCCTTTTTCCAATGGGCAGTTCTTC	CSATPHHPFSNGQFF
TRBJ2-7	NA	many	TRBV12-5	TGTGCTAGTGGTTTGCTCCGGGAGCAGTACTTC	CASGLLREQYF
TRBJ2-7	NA	NA	TRBV3-1	TGTGCCAGCAGCCACCCCGGGGGGCAACTCCACGAGCAGTACTTC	CASSHPGGQLHEQYF
TRBJ2-7	NA	few	TRBV7-3	TGTGCCAGCAGCTCAGAGACAGCCTCCTACGAGCAGTACTTC	CASSSETASYEQYF
TRBJ2-7	NA	many	TRBV2	TGTGCCAGCATAGTAGACCCAGGGAACTCCTACGAGCAGTACTTC	CASIVDPGNSYEQYF
TRBJ1-6	NA	NA	TRBV5-1	TGTGCCAGCAGCTTGGTTGGGGGGAATAATTCACCCCTCCACTTT	CASSLVGGNNSPLHF
TRBJ2-2	TRBD1	many	TRBV12-3/TRBV12-4	TGTGCCAGCAGTTCCCCGGACGCCGGGACAGGGTCCGCGAACACCGGGGAGCTGTTTTTT	CASSSPDAGTGSANTGELFF
TRBJ2-3	TRBD2	NA	TRBV2	TGTGCCAGCAGTAAAGAACTAGCGGGAGGGCCCGCAGATACGCAGTATTTT	CASSKELAGGPADTQYF
TRBJ2-1	NA	many	TRBV13	TGTGCCAGCAGCTTAGTTCTTGGTCCGAATGAGCAGTTCTTC	CASSLVLGPNEQFF
TRBJ2-7	TRBD1	many	TRBV11-3	TGTGCCAGCAGCACGGGACAGGGAGGGTACGAGCAGTACTTC	CASSTGQGGYEQYF
TRBJ1-4	NA	many	TRBV28	TGTGCCAGCAGCCGGGGGGCAGCGGATGAAAAACTGTTTTTT	CASSRGAADEKLFF
TRBJ2-7	NA	NA	TRBV11-3	TGTGCCAGCAGCTTAGATCCGGGACTCAACTACGAGCAGTACTTC	CASSLDPGLNYEQYF
TRBJ1-5	NA	many	TRBV10-3	TGTGCCATCAGTGAGGGTGGGGGGGCTCAGCCCCAGCATTTT	CAISEGGGAQPQHF
TRBJ1-1	NA	NA	TRBV7-9	TGTGCCAGCAGCCCAAGGACGGACACTGAAGCTTTCTTT	CASSPRTDTEAFF
TRBJ2-7	TRBD2	many	TRBV2	TGTGCCAGCACTTCTTGGGGACTAGCGGGAGTAGACTCCGAGCAGTACTTC	CASTSWGLAGVDSEQYF
TRBJ2-1	TRBD1	once	TRBV9	TGTGCCAGCAGCGGGGGACAGGGGTCGCACAATGAGCAGTTCTTC	CASSGGQGSHNEQFF
TRBJ1-1	TRBD1	many	TRBV7-3	TGTGCCAGCAGCCCCCTGACAGGGGGCGGTGGGGCTTTCTTT	CASSPLTGGGGAFF
TRBJ2-7	NA	NA	TRBV12-3/TRBV12-4	TGTGCCAGCAGTTTATATCAGGATGATCAGTACTTC	CASSLYQDDQYF
TRBJ1-5	TRBD1	many	TRBV12-3/TRBV12-4	TGTGCCAGCAGTAAGACAGGGAATAGCAATCAGCCCCAGCATTTT	CASSKTGNSNQPQHF
TRBJ1-2	TRBD1	many	TRBV15	TGTGCCACCAGCAGGGGACAGGGGGTGTATGGCTACACCTTC	CATSRGQGVYGYTF
TRBJ2-1	TRBD2	few	TRBV12-3/TRBV12-4	TGTGCCAGCAGTTTAGGCGGGAGTGGATTACTCGAGCAGTTCTTC	CASSLGGSGLLEQFF
TRBJ1-5	TRBD1	NA	TRBV7-9	TGTGCCAGCAGCCCGGACAGGGGTTATAGCAATCAGCCCCAGCATTTT	CASSPDRGYSNQPQHF
TRBJ1-1	NA	many	TRBV7-2	TGTGCCAGCAGCCAACAGATAAACACTGAAGCTTTCTTT	CASSQQINTEAFF
TRBJ2-1	TRBD1	many	TRBV20-1	TGCAGTGCTAGGACAGGGCGCCAAAGTGAGGAGCAGTTCTTC	CSARTGRQSEEQFF
TRBJ2-2	NA	NA	TRBV6-2/TRBV6-3	TGTGCCAGCAACACCGGGGAAGGCAACACCGGGGAGCTGTTTTTT	CASNTGEGNTGELFF
TRBJ1-3	NA	NA	TRBV12-3/TRBV12-4	TGTGCCAGCAGAGACGGACAGACCGGAAACACCATATATTTT	CASRDGQTGNTIYF
TRBJ2-3	TRBD2	many	TRBV6-1	TGTGCCAGCAGAGCTAGCGGGAGTCGAGATACGCAGTATTTT	CASRASGSRDTQYF
TRBJ1-2	NA	many	TRBV27	TGTGCCTCCAGGGAGGCGGAGGGGATCTATGGCTACACCTTC	CASREAEGIYGYTF
TRBJ2-3	NA	many	TRBV29-1	TGCAGCGTAAGCGCCCGCACAGATACGCAGTATTTT	CSVSARTDTQYF